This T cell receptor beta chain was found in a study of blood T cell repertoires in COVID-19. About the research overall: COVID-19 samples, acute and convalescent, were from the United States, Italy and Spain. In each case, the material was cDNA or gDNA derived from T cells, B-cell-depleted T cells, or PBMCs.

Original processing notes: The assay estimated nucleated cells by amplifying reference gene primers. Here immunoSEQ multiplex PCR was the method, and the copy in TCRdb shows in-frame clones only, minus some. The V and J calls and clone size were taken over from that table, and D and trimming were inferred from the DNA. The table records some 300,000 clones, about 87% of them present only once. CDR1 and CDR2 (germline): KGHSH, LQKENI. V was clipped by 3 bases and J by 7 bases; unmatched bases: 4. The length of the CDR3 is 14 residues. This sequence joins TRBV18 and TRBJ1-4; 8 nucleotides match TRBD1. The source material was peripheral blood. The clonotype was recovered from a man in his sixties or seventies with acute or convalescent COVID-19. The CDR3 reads CASSPDRVGEKLFF. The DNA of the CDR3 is TGTGCCAGCTCACCGGACAGGGTGGGTGAAAAACTGTTTTTT.